This TCR beta chain stems from a study of T cell clonality in common variable immunodeficiency. The data were produced by immunoSEQ multiplex PCR, yet TCRdb's version contains in-frame clones alone and is incomplete. Singletons are absent from the sample, which has over 40,000 clones. This CDR3 has 15 amino acids. V trimming: 1 base; J trimming: 3 bases; junction bases outside the gene matches: 3. Germline CDR1 is SGHAT and CDR2 is FQNNGV. This clone was seen repeatedly, ten times or more. Antigen unknown. Coverage ceases 3 residues before the CDR3 finishes, and the germline J gene fills in the end. Study-wide results and caveats: Fewer deletions and N-nucleotide insertions were reportedly seen in common variable immunodeficiency TCR beta sequences. Authors noted CVID clonality's cause needs subpopulation repertoire sequencing. Compared with controls, CVID subjects had fewer shared TCRbeta clones.

The clonotype originates from a person aged 18 to 70 in good health. Sequenced: peripheral blood mononuclear cells. The chain uses TRBV11-2 and TRBJ2-1, with 7 bases identical to TRBD2. The CDR3 DNA, read in part, is TGTGCCAGCAGCTTAGTCCGGGACTACTACAATGAG. Translation gives CASSLVRDYYNE. In full, the CDR3 is CASSLVRDYYNEQFF.